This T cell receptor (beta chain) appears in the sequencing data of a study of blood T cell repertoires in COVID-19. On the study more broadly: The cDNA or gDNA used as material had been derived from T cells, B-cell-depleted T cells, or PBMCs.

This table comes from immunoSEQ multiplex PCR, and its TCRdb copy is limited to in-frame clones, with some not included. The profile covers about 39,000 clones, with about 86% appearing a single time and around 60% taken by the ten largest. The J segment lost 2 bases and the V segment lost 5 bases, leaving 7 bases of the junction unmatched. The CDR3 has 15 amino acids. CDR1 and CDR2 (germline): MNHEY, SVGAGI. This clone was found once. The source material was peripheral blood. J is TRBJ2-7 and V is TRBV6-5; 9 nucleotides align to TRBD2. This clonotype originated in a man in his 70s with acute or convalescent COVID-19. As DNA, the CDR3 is TGTGCCAGCAGTCCCACCTGGACTAGCGCCTACGAGCAGTACTTC. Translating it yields CASSPTWTSAYEQYF.